This T cell receptor (beta chain) was captured by sequencing in a study of cytomegalovirus exposure and HLA in healthy donors. For the study at large: Early released data had about 80 million unique TCRs, all coming from HLA-typed donors.

Study results and caveats: Researchers catalogued 164 TCR beta chains as cytomegalovirus-associated. Diagnosis of cytomegalovirus status made by the classifier reportedly showed high specificity and sensitivity.

CDR3 size: 17 residues. Looked up from germline, CDR1 is SGHTA and CDR2 is FQGNSA. V lost 1 base and J 2 bases, leaving 17 bases between the germline ends. The PCR contained 60 Vbeta and 13 Jbeta primers. Measured with immunoSEQ multiplex PCR; TCRdb has only the in-frame clones, and not every one. This table has under 150,000 clones, around 78% appearing once. Donors sampled were nominally healthy, though unrecorded immune exposures were likely. Turning to this clone: The antigen is not known.

This chain uses TRBV7-2 with TRBJ1-2; D not resolved. This clonotype was obtained from a male donor in good health and CMV-seronegative. Sequencing was carried out using PBMCs. CDR3 bases: TGTGCCAGCAGCTTAGGGAGACCGAGAATAACAAACTATGGCTACACCTTC. Protein: CASSLGRPRITNYGYTF.